A selection of T cell receptor beta chains follows, all from one sample in a study of shared T cell receptors in the human thymus. Sequencing used immunoSEQ multiplex PCR; TCRdb keeps in-frame clones, though not all of them. The sample lists hundreds of thousands of clones; around 87% were seen once. These data were also filed under a second study, of human thymus T cells.

The sequenced sample consisted of thymocytes. The receptors come from a boy under two years old with a congenital heart defect. CDR3s include the opening cysteine and the closing phenylalanine or tryptophan. Fields, in order: D gene, J gene, clone size, V gene, CDR3 protein, CDR3 DNA. A D gene is named only where the DNA matches it firmly. Rows may omit the clone size; those that give it use once, few, many or a size class.

- TRBJ1-2 - TRBV6-5 CASRPRQDVIGYTF TGTGCCAGCAGGCCCCGACAGGACGTTATTGGCTACACCTTC
TRBD1 TRBJ2-7 few TRBV5-6 CASSPGTGGRDEQYF TGTGCCAGCAGCCCCGGGACAGGGGGAAGGGACGAGCAGTACTTC
- TRBJ2-7 - TRBV7-2 CASSLGAREGGPYEQYF TGTGCCAGCAGCTTAGGCGCTAGGGAGGGGGGACCTTACGAGCAGTACTTC
- TRBJ1-5 - TRBV11-2 CASSLGQGGQPQHF TGTGCCAGCAGCTTGGGGCAGGGAGGTCAGCCCCAGCATTTT
TRBD1 TRBJ1-1 few TRBV29-1 CSVEVGGQGNTEAFF TGCAGCGTTGAGGTGGGTGGACAGGGAAACACTGAAGCTTTCTTT
TRBD1 TRBJ1-2 - TRBV6-4 CASRPLQGDYGYTF TGTGCCAGCAGACCACTACAGGGGGACTATGGCTACACCTTC
- TRBJ2-6 - TRBV14 CASSPSLCGANVLTF TGTGCCAGCAGCCCTTCACTCTGTGGGGCCAACGTCCTGACTTTC
- TRBJ1-1 - TRBV28 CASSFGRDEVLDTEAFF TGTGCCAGCAGTTTTGGCAGGGATGAGGTTTTAGACACTGAAGCTTTCTTT
TRBD2 TRBJ2-2 - TRBV30 CAWISLAGGTGELFF TGTGCCTGGATATCCTTGGCGGGGGGAACCGGGGAGCTGTTTTTT
- TRBJ1-5 - TRBV9 CASSEGGRQPQHF TGTGCCAGCAGCGAGGGGGGGAGACAGCCCCAGCATTTT
- TRBJ2-2 - TRBV4-2 CASSQDGGLPQGELFF TGTGCCAGCAGCCAAGATGGGGGACTGCCTCAGGGGGAGCTGTTTTTT
TRBD1 TRBJ1-1 - TRBV4-2 CASSQIRDRGREAEAFF TGTGCCAGCAGCCAGATTAGGGACAGGGGGCGTGAGGCTGAAGCTTTCTTT
- TRBJ1-5 - TRBV29-1 CSVVRDSNQPQHF TGCAGCGTTGTGAGGGATAGCAATCAGCCCCAGCATTTT
- TRBJ2-7 - TRBV14 CASSQGSQGQYF TGTGCCAGCAGCCAAGGGTCCCAGGGGCAGTACTTC
- TRBJ2-2 - TRBV7-2 CASSLREPSSTGELFF TGTGCCAGCAGCTTAAGAGAGCCTAGCTCCACCGGGGAGCTGTTTTTT
- TRBJ2-7 once TRBV14 CASSQDRSTYEQYF TGTGCCAGCAGCCAAGACAGGTCCACCTACGAGCAGTACTTC
TRBD2 TRBJ2-7 - TRBV11-2 CASSSGTSGEIPYEQYF TGTGCCAGCAGCTCCGGGACTAGCGGGGAAATTCCCTACGAGCAGTACTTC
- TRBJ2-5 - TRBV10-3 CAISESMSGEETQYF TGTGCCATCAGTGAGTCGATGTCAGGGGAAGAGACCCAGTACTTC
TRBD2 TRBJ2-4 - TRBV7-2 CASSLVSVLAGGNIQYF TGTGCCAGCAGCTTAGTATCAGTACTAGCGGGGGGGAACATTCAGTACTTC
- TRBJ1-1 once TRBV5-4 CASSERAPGRKAFF TGTGCCAGCAGTGAGAGGGCCCCGGGAAGAAAAGCTTTCTTT
- TRBJ2-2 - TRBV5-6 CASSLRGVREFLTGELFF TGTGCCAGCAGCTTGAGGGGTGTAAGGGAATTTTTAACCGGGGAGCTGTTTTTT
- TRBJ2-1 - TRBV30 CAWRTSSYNEQFF TGTGCCTGGAGGACTAGCTCCTACAATGAGCAGTTCTTC
- TRBJ1-1 - TRBV27 CASRTFNTQANTEAFF TGTGCCAGCAGAACCTTTAATACACAGGCTAACACTGAAGCTTTCTTT
- TRBJ2-7 - TRBV10-3 CAINAGTSYEQYF TGTGCCATCAACGCAGGGACTTCCTACGAGCAGTACTTC
- TRBJ1-1 - TRBV6-6 CASSVLPNTEAFF TGTGCCAGCAGTGTCCTTCCGAACACTGAAGCTTTCTTT
TRBD1 TRBJ2-3 - TRBV6-1 CASSENRTGQESPDTQYF TGTGCCAGCAGTGAAAATAGGACAGGCCAAGAATCACCAGATACGCAGTATTTT